Shown below are 27 T cell receptor beta chains from a single sample sequenced in a study of vaccination and CD4 T cells after COVID-19. No cognate antigen is known for these TCRs. The Oncomine TCR Beta short-read assay was what sequenced the DNA obtained from cultured CD4+ T cells. MiXCR, run by TCRdb on the PCR reads, gives a single entry per CDR3 protein. The table records 18,000 or so distinct CDR3 sequences, approximately 28% of them present only once. This sample's treatment: approximately nine-day PBMC culture with coronavirus spike peptide pools or control peptides (ViraFEST assay). Material: cultured CD4+ T cells from blood. These receptor sequences come from a human donor with COVID-19.

The rearrangement uses TRBV6-2 or TRBV6-3 and TRBJ1-2; D ambiguous. V was cut by 7 bases and J by 3 bases, with 18 bases left in between. This CDR3 contains 15 residues. In germline, CDR1 is MNHEY, CDR2 SVGEGT. The CDR3, as DNA: TGTGCCAGCAAAACACCCCGGGTTATCGACTATGGCTACACCTTC. This translates into CASKTPRVIDYGYTF.

This clonotype came up a few times. V is TRBV7-2 and J is TRBJ2-5; 10 bases map to TRBD1. The germline V gene has CDR1 SGHTA and CDR2 FQGNSA. The CDR3 length is 15 residues. Trimming at V came to 8 bases and at J to 6 bases, leaving 12 bases not matched to a gene. The CDR3 DNA reads as TGTGCCAGCCGGACTCGAGACAGGGGGCGGAAGACCCAGTACTTC. Amino acids: CASRTRDRGRKTQYF.

This chain uses TRBV15 with TRBJ2-3; D call uncertain. This CDR3 is 16 amino acids long. From germline, CDR1 is LNHNV and CDR2 YYDKDF (reference sequence). Trimming removed 3 bases at V and 0 bases at J, with 13 bases between. This chain's CDR3 is CATSSGAQSSTDTQYF. The DNA of the CDR3 is TGTGCCACCAGCAGTGGTGCGCAATCTAGCACAGATACGCAGTATTTT.

This clonotype was seen only a few times. The chain uses TRBV10-3 and TRBJ2-5, with D hard to call. The V end lost 6 bases, the J end lost 5 bases, and 7 bases lay between the germline ends. Germline values: CDR1 ENHRY, CDR2 SYGVKD. This CDR3 spans 11 amino acids. The CDR3 DNA reads as TGTGCCATCAGCTCGGTGGAGACCCAGTACTTC. Protein product: CAISSVETQYF.

The chain carries TRBV20-1 and TRBJ2-7; the match to TRBD2 covers 11 bases. The trim removed 5 bases at V and 3 bases at J, leaving 6 bases unmatched. The CDR3 has 14 residues. Germline V lookup: CDR1 DFQATT, CDR2 SNEGSKA (reference sequence). The DNA for the CDR3 is TGCAGTGCTCCACTAGCGGGGGCCAGCTACGAGCAGTACTTC. Residues: CSAPLAGASYEQYF.

This clonotype was counted a few times. V is TRBV18 and J is TRBJ1-1, with D uncertain. Deletions cut 3 bases from V and 3 bases from J, with 8 bases between. The CDR3 is 13 amino acids. CDR1 is KGHSH, CDR2 LQKENI, per germline. CDR3 in DNA: TGTGCCAGCTCACCGGAGAGGGACACTGAAGCTTTCTTT. It is translated as CASSPERDTEAFF.

This chain links TRBV6-1 with TRBJ2-3, with 8 bases that match TRBD2. CDR3 length equals 14 residues. Losses at the gene ends were 4 bases for V and 5 bases for J; bases not matched to a gene: 5. Germline CDR1 reads MNHNS; CDR2 reads SASEGT. Written as DNA, the CDR3 is TGTGCCAGCAGTGTTAGCGGGGCCATAGATACGCAGTATTTT. Its translation: CASSVSGAIDTQYF.

Sample share makes this clonotype medium-sized. The rearrangement links TRBV24-1 to TRBJ2-3; perhaps TRBD2 as D (7 bases). V was shortened by 2 bases and J by 1 base, with 12 bases between the two germline ends. The CDR3 length is 16 residues. Germline assignment: CDR1 KGHDR and CDR2 SFDVKD. CDR3 sequence (DNA): TGTGCCACCAGTGATTGGGGGAGGGGGGGCACAGATACGCAGTATTTT. Translated: CATSDWGRGGTDTQYF.

V usage is TRBV20-1 and J usage is TRBJ1-4; a weak D match, TRBD1 (5 bases). The CDR3 totals 13 residues. The V gene's germline CDR1 is DFQATT and CDR2 SNEGSKA (reference sequence). The V and J ends lost 4 bases and 7 bases respectively, with 13 bases between them. CDR3 nucleotide sequence: TGCAGTGCTAACCGCGGGGGGGGTGAAAAACTGTTTTTT. It specifies CSANRGGGEKLFF.

V and J are TRBV6-1 and TRBJ2-5, with 11 positions matching TRBD2. Germline trimming cut 5 bases from V and 4 bases from J; bases unmatched to any gene: 6. The CDR3 extends over 15 amino acids. Per germline, CDR1 MNHNS and CDR2 SASEGT. The CDR3 loop reads CASSRGLAGRETQYF. The CDR3 coding sequence is TGTGCCAGCAGTCGTGGACTAGCGGGCCGAGAGACCCAGTACTTC.

The gene calls are TRBV19 and TRBJ1-3; D not resolved. The length of the CDR3 is 15 residues. V lost 6 bases, J lost 1 base, and 13 bases lay in between. Germline V CDR1 and CDR2: LNHDA, SQIVND (reference sequence). The CDR3 sequence is CASSRPGQSGNTIYF. CDR3 in DNA: TGTGCCAGTAGCAGACCCGGGCAATCTGGAAACACCATATATTTT.

This chain uses TRBV5-1 with TRBJ2-5; the match to TRBD1 covers 7 bases. The germline V gene encodes CDR1 SGHRS and CDR2 YFSETQ. The V gene end was trimmed by 0 bases and the J gene end by 5 bases; junction bases not matched to a gene: 7. The CDR3 is made up of 15 amino acids. CDR3: CASSLAPDRWETQYF. The CDR3 region has the DNA TGCGCCAGCAGCTTGGCGCCGGACAGGTGGGAGACCCAGTACTTC.

The chain joins TRBV10-3 to TRBJ2-1, with TRBD2 matching over 8 bases. The ends lost 2 bases at V and 10 bases at J; junction bases unmatched: 4. This CDR3 has 13 residues. The germline V gene has CDR1 ENHRY and CDR2 SYGVKD. The CDR3 region is CAISEGSGGEQFF. For the CDR3, the DNA is TGTGCCATCAGTGAGGGAAGCGGGGGAGAGCAGTTCTTC.

The chain employs TRBV20-1 and TRBJ2-2; a weak D match, TRBD2 (5 bases). V was pared by 3 bases and J by 1 base, with 9 bases between. Germline V gene lookup returns CDR1 DFQATT and CDR2 SNEGSKA (reference sequence). CDR3 size: 14 residues. The chain's CDR3 is CSASARVNTGELFF. As DNA, the CDR3 is TGCAGTGCTAGTGCGAGGGTGAACACCGGGGAGCTGTTTTTT.

This clonotype was detected only a few times. J is TRBJ2-3 and V is TRBV20-1, with TRBD1 matching 7 bases. Germline trimming cut 0 bases from V and 6 bases from J; bases unmatched to any gene: 9. Germline lookup yields CDR1 DFQATT and CDR2 SNEGSKA (reference sequence). This CDR3 spans 15 amino acids. Here the CDR3 DNA reads TGCAGTGCTAGAGATAATAGGGGGCTAGCCGATACGCAGTATTTT. Protein product: CSARDNRGLADTQYF.

CDR3 DNA sequence: TGTGCCAGTAGTATAGTGGACACTGGCTACACCTTC. Translating gives CASSIVDTGYTF. The chain is built from TRBV19 and TRBJ1-2; D might be TRBD1 (5 bases). Between the trimmed V and J ends, which lost 1 base and 7 bases, there was a span of 7 bases. The CDR3 loop spans 12 amino acids. CDR1 LNHDA and CDR2 SQIVND come from the germline V gene (reference sequence).

The chain has TRBV30 and TRBJ1-6; D may be TRBD1 (5 bases). CDR1 is GTSNPN and CDR2 is SVGIG in the germline V gene (reference sequence). The CDR3 loop spans 16 amino acids. V lost 4 bases and J lost 0, with 13 bases in between. CDR3 amino acids: CAWTPGGSSYNSPLHF. DNA for the CDR3: TGTGCCTGGACCCCGGGGGGGAGCTCCTATAATTCACCCCTCCACTTT.

The chain has TRBV5-1 and TRBJ1-6; no clear D gene. The CDR3 has 15 amino acids. Germline V gives CDR1 SGHRS, CDR2 YFSETQ. V shed 4 bases and J shed 4 bases, with 12 bases lying between them. The CDR3 DNA is TGCGCCAGCAGCGGAATCGGAGGGTATAATTCACCCCTCCACTTT. It is translated as CASSGIGGYNSPLHF. The entire variable domain, with the rest obtained from reference TRBV5-1 and TRBJ1-6, is as follows: KAGVTQTPRYLIKTRGQQVTLSCSPISGHRSVSWYQQTPGQGLQFLFEYFSETQRNKGNFPGRFSGRQFSNSRSEMNVSTLELGDSALYLCASSGIGGYNSPLHFGNGTRLTVT.

V gene TRBV29-1 combines with J gene TRBJ1-6; maybe TRBD1 (5 bases). This CDR3 comprises 15 residues. Trimming took 5 bases from V and 0 from J, leaving 11 bases between them. Germline V gene data show CDR1 as SQVTM and CDR2 as ANQGSEA. CDR3 bases: TGCAGCGTTACCGAGGGGAGCTCCTATAATTCACCCCTCCACTTT. It specifies CSVTEGSSYNSPLHF.

A few counts support this clonotype. The chain employs TRBV20-1 and TRBJ2-7; TRBD2 matches at 11 bases. The ends lost 5 bases at V and 3 bases at J; junction bases unmatched: 6. The CDR3 has 14 residues. Germline V gene data show CDR1 as DFQATT and CDR2 as SNEGSKA (reference sequence). The CDR3 DNA reads as TGCAGTGCTTCCCTGACTAGCGGGAACTACGAGCAGTACTTC. Translated: CSASLTSGNYEQYF.

V usage is TRBV30 and J usage is TRBJ1-3, with D uncertain. The V end lost 3 bases, the J end lost 4 bases, and 7 bases lay between the germline ends. Germline assignment: CDR1 GTSNPN and CDR2 SVGIG (reference sequence). This CDR3 contains 12 residues. The CDR3 sequence: CAWSGRGNTIYF. In nucleotides, the CDR3 is TGTGCCTGGAGCGGGCGGGGAAACACCATATATTTT.

This clonotype was detected a few times. The chain carries TRBV7-2 and TRBJ2-7, with TRBD1 identical over 7 bases. This CDR3 region has 16 residues. From germline, CDR1 is SGHTA and CDR2 FQGNSA. V gave up 6 bases and J gave up 4 bases; unmatched junction bases: 15. CDR3: CASSSRSQGDRYEQYF. CDR3 nucleotides: TGTGCCAGCAGTTCCCGCTCGCAGGGGGATCGATACGAGCAGTACTTC. Looking up the rest from reference TRBV7-2 and TRBJ2-7 gives the full variable domain: GAGVSQSPSNKVTEKGKDVELRCDPISGHTALYWYRQSLGQGLEFLIYFQGNSAPDKSGLPSDRFSAERTGGSVSTLTIQRTQQEDSAVYLCASSSRSQGDRYEQYFGPGTRLTVT.

This clonotype was seen more than once but under ten times. The V and J genes are TRBV6-2 or TRBV6-3 and TRBJ1-1; TRBD1 might be the D (5 bases). Germline CDR1 and CDR2: MNHEY and SVGEGT. Trimming removed 7 bases from V and 3 bases from J, with 18 bases in between. CDR3 size: 15 residues. CDR3 sequence reads: CASIRTGKGDTEAFF. CDR3 nucleotide sequence: TGTGCCAGCATTCGAACCGGCAAAGGGGACACTGAAGCTTTCTTT.

This clonotype has more than one count but fewer than ten. The chain is built from TRBV2 and TRBJ2-3, with 8 bases that match TRBD1. V lost 4 bases and J lost 9; bases outside the gene matches: 12. From germline, CDR1 is SNHLY and CDR2 FYNNEI. The CDR3 totals 15 residues. The CDR3 bases are TGTGCCAGCAGTGCGGACTCCGGGACAGGAGGGACGCAGTATTTT. It yields the protein CASSADSGTGGTQYF.

This clonotype qualifies as medium-sized (0.01 to 0.1%). The V call is TRBV20-1, the J call TRBJ2-4; no definite D call. This CDR3 contains 12 residues. The V gene lost 6 bases and the J gene lost 7 bases, with 13 bases spanning the gap. Germline CDR1 DFQATT, CDR2 SNEGSKA (reference sequence). CDR3 sequence: CSAGPSGNIQYF. In nucleotides, the CDR3 is TGCAGTGCCGGGCCTTCTGGGAACATTCAGTACTTC.

This clonotype was detected a few times. V is TRBV27 and J is TRBJ1-2; 7 positions match TRBD1. CDR1 and CDR2 from the germline V gene are MNHEY and SMNVEV (reference sequence). With 5 bases clipped from V and 7 bases from J, the junction kept 19 bases outside the gene matches. The CDR3 contains 17 residues. This CDR3 reads CASSPRTGSIAVSGYTF. In DNA, the CDR3 is TGTGCCAGCAGTCCTCGGACAGGATCCATAGCAGTAAGTGGCTACACCTTC.

This clonotype turned up a few times. This chain uses TRBV7-2 with TRBJ1-3; D unresolved. In germline, CDR1 is SGHTA, CDR2 FQGNSA. The CDR3 spans 15 residues. Trimming removed 1 base at V and 4 bases at J, with 11 bases between. CDR3 protein: CASSLGGRSGNTIYF. The CDR3 region has the DNA TGTGCCAGCAGCTTAGGAGGGCGTTCAGGAAACACCATATATTTT.